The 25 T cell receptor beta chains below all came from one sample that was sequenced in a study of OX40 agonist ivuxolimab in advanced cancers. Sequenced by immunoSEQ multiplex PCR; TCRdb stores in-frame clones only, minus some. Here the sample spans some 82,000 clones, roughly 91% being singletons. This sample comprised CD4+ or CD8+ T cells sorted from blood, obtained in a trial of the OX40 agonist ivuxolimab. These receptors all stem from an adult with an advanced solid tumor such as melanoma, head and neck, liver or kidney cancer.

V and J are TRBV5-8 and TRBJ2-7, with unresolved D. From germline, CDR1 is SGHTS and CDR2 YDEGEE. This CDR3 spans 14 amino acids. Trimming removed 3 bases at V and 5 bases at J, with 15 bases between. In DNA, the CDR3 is TGTGCCAGCAGCTCTGGGGTTAGATTTAACGAGCAGTACTTC. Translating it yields CASSSGVRFNEQYF. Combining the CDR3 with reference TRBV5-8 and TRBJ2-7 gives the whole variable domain EAGVTQSPTHLIKTRGQQATLRCSPISGHTSVYWYQQALGLGLQFLLWYDEGEERNRGNFPPRFSGRQFPNYSSELNVNALELEDSALYLCASSSGVRFNEQYFGPGTRLTVT.

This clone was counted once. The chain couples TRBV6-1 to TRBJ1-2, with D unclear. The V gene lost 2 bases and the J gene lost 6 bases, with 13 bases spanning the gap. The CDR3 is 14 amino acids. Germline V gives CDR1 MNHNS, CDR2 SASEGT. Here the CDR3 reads CASSESGVGNGYTF. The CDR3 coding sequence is TGTGCCAGCAGTGAATCCGGGGTCGGGAATGGCTACACCTTC.

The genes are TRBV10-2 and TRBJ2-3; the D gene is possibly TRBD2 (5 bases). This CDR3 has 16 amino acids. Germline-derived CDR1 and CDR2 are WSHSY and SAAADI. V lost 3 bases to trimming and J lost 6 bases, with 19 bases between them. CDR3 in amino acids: CASSEDRRTEQDTQYF. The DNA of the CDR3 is TGCGCCAGCAGTGAAGACCGGCGGACTGAGCAGGATACGCAGTATTTT.

CDR3 sequence (DNA): TGTGCCAGCTCACCTACGGTGGAGACCCAGTACTTC. It codes for CASSPTVETQYF. The chain carries TRBV18 and TRBJ2-5; D unresolved. The CDR3 consists of 12 residues. Germline CDR1 KGHSH, CDR2 LQKENI. The V gene lost 3 bases and the J gene lost 5 bases, with 7 bases spanning the gap.

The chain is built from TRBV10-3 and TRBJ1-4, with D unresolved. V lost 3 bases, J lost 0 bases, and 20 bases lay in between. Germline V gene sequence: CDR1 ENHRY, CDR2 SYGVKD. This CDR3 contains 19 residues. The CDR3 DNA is TGTGCCATCAGTGAAGGTCCGGCCCCGGCGCGGTCAACTAATGAAAAACTGTTTTTT. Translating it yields CAISEGPAPARSTNEKLFF.

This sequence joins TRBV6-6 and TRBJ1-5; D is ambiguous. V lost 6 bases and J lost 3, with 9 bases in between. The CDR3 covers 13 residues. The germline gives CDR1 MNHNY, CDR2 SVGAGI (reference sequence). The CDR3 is CASRPDFNQPQHF. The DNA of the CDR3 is TGTGCCAGCAGACCCGATTTCAATCAGCCCCAGCATTTT.

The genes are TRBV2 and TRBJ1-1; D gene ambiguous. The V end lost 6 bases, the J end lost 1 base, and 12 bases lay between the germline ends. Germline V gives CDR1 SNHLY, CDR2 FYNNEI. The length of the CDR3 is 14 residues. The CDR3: CASRETGQNTEAFF. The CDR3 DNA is TGTGCCAGCAGGGAGACGGGCCAGAACACTGAAGCTTTCTTT.

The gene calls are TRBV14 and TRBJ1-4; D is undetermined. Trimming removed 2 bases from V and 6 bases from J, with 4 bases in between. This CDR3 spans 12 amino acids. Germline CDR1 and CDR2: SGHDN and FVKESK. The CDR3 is CASSQKYEKLFF. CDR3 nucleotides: TGTGCCAGCAGCCAAAAGTATGAAAAACTGTTTTTT.

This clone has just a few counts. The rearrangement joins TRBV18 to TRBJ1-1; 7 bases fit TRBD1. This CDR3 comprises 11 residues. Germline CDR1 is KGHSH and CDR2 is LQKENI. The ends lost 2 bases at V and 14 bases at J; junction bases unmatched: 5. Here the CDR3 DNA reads TGTGCCAGCTCACCAGGGACAGAGCAATTCTTT. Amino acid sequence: CASSPGTEQFF.

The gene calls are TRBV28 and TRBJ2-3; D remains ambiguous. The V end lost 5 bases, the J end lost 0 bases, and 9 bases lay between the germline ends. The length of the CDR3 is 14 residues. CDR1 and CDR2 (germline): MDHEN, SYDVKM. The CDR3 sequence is CASSGVASTDTQYF. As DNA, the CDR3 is TGTGCCAGCAGTGGAGTAGCCAGCACAGATACGCAGTATTTT.

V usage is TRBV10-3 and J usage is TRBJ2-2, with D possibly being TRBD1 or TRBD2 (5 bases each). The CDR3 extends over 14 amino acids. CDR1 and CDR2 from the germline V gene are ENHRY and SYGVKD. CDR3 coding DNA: TGTGCGACCGCCCCCTGGGACGCAGGAGGGGAGCTGTTTTTT. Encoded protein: CATAPWDAGGELFF.

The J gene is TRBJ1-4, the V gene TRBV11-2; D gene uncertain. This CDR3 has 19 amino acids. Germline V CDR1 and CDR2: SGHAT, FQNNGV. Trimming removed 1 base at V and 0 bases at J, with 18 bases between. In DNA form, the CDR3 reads TGTGCCAGCAGCTTAGGAATGGCCGGACCCGGAGCAACTAATGAAAAACTGTTTTTT. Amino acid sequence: CASSLGMAGPGATNEKLFF.

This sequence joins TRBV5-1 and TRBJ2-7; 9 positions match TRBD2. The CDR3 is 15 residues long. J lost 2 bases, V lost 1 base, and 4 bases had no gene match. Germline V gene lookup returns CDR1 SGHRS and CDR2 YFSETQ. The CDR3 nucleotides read TGCGCCAGCAGCTTGTCGGGACTAGCCACCTACGAGCAGTACTTC. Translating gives CASSLSGLATYEQYF.

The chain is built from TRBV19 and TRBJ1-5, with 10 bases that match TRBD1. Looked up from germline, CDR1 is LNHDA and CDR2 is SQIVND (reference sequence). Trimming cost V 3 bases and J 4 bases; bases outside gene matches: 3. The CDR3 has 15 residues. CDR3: CASSIWTGGNQPQHF. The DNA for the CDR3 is TGTGCCAGTAGTATCTGGACAGGGGGGAATCAGCCCCAGCATTTT.

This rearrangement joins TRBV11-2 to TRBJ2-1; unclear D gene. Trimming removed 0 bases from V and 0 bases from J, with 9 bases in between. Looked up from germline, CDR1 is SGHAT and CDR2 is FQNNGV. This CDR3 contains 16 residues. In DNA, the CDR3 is TGTGCCAGCAGCTTAGAGCGAAATCCCTCCTACAATGAGCAGTTCTTC. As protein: CASSLERNPSYNEQFF.

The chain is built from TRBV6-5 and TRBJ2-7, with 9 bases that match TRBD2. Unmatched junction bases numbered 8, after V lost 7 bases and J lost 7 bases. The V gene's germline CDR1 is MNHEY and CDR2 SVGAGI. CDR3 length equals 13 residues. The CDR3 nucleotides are TGTGCCAGCAAAGGTAGCGGGAGCGGGGAGCAGTACTTC. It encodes CASKGSGSGEQYF.

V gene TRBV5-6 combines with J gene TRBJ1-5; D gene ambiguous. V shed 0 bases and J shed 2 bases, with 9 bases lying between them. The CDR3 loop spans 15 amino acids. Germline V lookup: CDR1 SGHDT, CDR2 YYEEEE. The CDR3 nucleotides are TGTGCCAGCAGCTTGGCTGGGTTGGGCAATCAGCCCCAGCATTTT. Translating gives CASSLAGLGNQPQHF.

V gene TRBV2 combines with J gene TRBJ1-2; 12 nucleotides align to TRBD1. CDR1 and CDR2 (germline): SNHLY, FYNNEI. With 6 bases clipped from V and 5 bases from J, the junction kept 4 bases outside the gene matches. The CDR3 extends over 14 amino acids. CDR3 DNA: TGTGCCAGCAGGGGACAGGGGGCCGGATATGGCTACACCTTC. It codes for CASRGQGAGYGYTF.

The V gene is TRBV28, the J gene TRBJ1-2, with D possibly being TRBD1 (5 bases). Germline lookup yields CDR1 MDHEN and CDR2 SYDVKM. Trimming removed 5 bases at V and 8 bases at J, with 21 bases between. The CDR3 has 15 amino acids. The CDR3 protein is CASSPPGAAGRGYTF. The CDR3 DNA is TGTGCCAGCAGTCCCCCCGGGGCAGCAGGGAGGGGCTACACCTTC.

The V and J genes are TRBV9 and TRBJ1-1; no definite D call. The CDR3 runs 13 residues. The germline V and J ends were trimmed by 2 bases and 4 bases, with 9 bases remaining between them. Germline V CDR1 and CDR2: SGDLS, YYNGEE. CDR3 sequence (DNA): TGTGCCAGCAGCGTTGAAGGGTTCACTGAAGCTTTCTTT. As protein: CASSVEGFTEAFF.

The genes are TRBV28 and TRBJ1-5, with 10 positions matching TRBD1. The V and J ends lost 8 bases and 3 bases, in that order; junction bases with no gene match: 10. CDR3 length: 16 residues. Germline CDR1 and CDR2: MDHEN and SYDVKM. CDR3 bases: TGTGCCAGCCCCCCAGGACAGGGGGAGCCCAATCAGCCCCAGCATTTT. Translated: CASPPGQGEPNQPQHF.

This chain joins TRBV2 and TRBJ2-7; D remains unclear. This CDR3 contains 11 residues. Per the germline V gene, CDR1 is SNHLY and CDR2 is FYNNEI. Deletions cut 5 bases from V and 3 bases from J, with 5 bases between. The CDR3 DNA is TGTGCCAGCAGTCCATTCTACGAGCAGTACTTC. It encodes CASSPFYEQYF.

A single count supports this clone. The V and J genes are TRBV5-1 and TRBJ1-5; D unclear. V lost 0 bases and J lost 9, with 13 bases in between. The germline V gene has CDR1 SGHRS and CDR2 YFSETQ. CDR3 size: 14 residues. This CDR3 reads CASSLGAPGGPQHF. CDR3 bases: TGCGCCAGCAGCTTGGGGGCTCCCGGTGGGCCCCAGCATTTT.

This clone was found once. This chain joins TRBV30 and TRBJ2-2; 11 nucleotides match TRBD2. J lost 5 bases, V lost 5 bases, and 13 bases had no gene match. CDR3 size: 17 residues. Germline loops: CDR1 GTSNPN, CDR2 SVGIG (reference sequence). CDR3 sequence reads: CAWLRSSGRSRTGELFF. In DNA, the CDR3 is TGTGCCTGGCTCCGGTCTAGCGGGAGGTCACGGACCGGGGAGCTGTTTTTT.

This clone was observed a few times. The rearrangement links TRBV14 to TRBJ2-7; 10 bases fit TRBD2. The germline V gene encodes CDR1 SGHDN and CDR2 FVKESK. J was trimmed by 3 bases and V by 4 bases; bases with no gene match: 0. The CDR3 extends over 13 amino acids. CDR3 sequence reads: CASSLAGGYEQYF. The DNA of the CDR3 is TGTGCCAGCAGCCTAGCGGGAGGCTACGAGCAGTACTTC.